Sequencing of this T cell receptor beta chain was carried out in a study of blood T cell repertoires in COVID-19. Study context: Material from acute and convalescent COVID-19 was sourced from the United States, Italy and Spain.

Assay used: immunoSEQ multiplex PCR; TCRdb lists only in-frame clones, some missing. The repertoire holds roughly 200,000 clones, with around 78% as singletons. The CDR3 is 11 residues long. From germline, CDR1 is LNHDA and CDR2 SQIVND (reference sequence). The V gene end was trimmed by 10 bases and the J gene end by 3 bases; junction bases not matched to a gene: 1. The J gene is TRBJ1-2, the V gene TRBV19, with 8 bases identical to TRBD1. Sequencing was done on a sample of peripheral blood. This TCR came from an elderly woman with active or convalescent COVID-19. The CDR3 bases are TGTGCCACAGGGGGCGACTATGGCTACACCTTC. It translates to CATGGDYGYTF.